Each of the 18 T cell receptor beta chains below was sequenced from the same sample in a study of tumor-infiltrating lymphocytes in primary liver carcinoma. Production of TCR beta cDNA used around 460 ng total RNA together with a constant-region primer. Investigators got TCR beta libraries out of three nested multiplex PCR rounds, done with slightly modified ARM-PCR. PCR rounds one and two used TRBV1-TRBV30 forward primers with a C-beta reverse primer for approximately 11 cycles each. MiXCR was run by TCRdb on the multiplex PCR reads, yielding one entry per CDR3 protein. The sample holds approximately 190,000 distinct CDR3 sequences; approximately 80% are singletons and the top ten take 15% to 20%. DNA and RNA were both co-extracted from approximately 20-30 mg of bulk tissue that had not been sorted. The sequencing input was tumor tissue from primary liver carcinoma. Source of these receptors: a man in his forties with primary liver carcinoma and hepatitis B virus infection.

Remarks on this clonotype: Its ends do not fully match the called genes, so a read error is possible. This chain joins TRBV5-1 and TRBJ2-7, with D perhaps matching TRBD1 or TRBD2 (5 bases each). Germline assignment: CDR1 SGHRS and CDR2 YFSETQ. The CDR3 loop spans 14 amino acids. The CDR3 reads CASSSRAGFDEQNF. The CDR3 DNA reads TGCGCCAGTAGCTCGCGGGCAGGGTTCGACGAGCAGAACTTC.

Of note for this clonotype: The junction departs from germline at one end; a sequencing error may be responsible. The chain employs TRBV29-1 and TRBJ1-1; tentatively, D is TRBD1 (6 bases). The CDR3 runs 15 residues. Germline V CDR1 and CDR2: SQVTM, ANQGSEA. CDR3 residues: CSVVGGWGMNIEAFF. The CDR3 nucleotides are TGCAGCGTTGTCGGGGGCTGGGGCATGAACATTGAAGCTTTCTTT.

Points on this clonotype: Compared with germline, one end of the junction differs, possibly owing to a read error. The chain recombines TRBV6-2 or TRBV6-3 with TRBJ2-2; no clear D gene. CDR3 size: 14 residues. Germline CDR1 and CDR2: MNHEY and SVGEGT. The CDR3 is CVSSYSGNSGELFF. Written as DNA, the CDR3 is TGTGTCAGTAGTTACTCGGGTAACAGCGGGGAGCTGTTTTTT.

This clonotype was observed once. The junction and the germline gene differ at one end; a read error may be behind it. The rearrangement uses TRBV11-2 and TRBJ1-1; perhaps TRBD1 as D (5 bases). Per germline, CDR1 SGHAT and CDR2 FQNNGV. The CDR3 runs 13 residues. The CDR3 protein is CASSLGGKTEALF. The CDR3 DNA reads TGCGCCAGCAGCTTGGGGGGGAAGACTGAAGCTCTCTTT.

For this clonotype: A much larger clonotype is one base distant, so this may be a read error. The limits of the CDR3 on the DNA are not certain, so only TCRdb's listed CDR3 is given. The J gene is TRBJ2-7, the V gene TRBV7-8; TRBD1 is the table's D call, not checked against the DNA. From its first to its last residue, the CDR3 has 14 amino acids. Germline CDR1 SGHVS, CDR2 FQNEAQ. CDR3 amino acids: CASSLVGQGNERYF.

Worth noting for this clonotype: Compared with germline, one end of the junction differs, possibly owing to a read error. The J gene is TRBJ2-1, the V gene TRBV11-1, with 9 positions matching TRBD2. The CDR3 runs 16 residues. Germline values: CDR1 SGHAT, CDR2 FQDESV (reference sequence). The CDR3: CVSSPRGLAGVGEQFF. The CDR3 DNA reads TGTGTCAGCAGCCCCAGGGGACTAGCAGGAGTCGGGGAGCAGTTCTTC.

About this clonotype itself: The junction does not match germline at one end; this may be a read error. This chain uses TRBV29-1 with TRBJ1-1; tentative D call: TRBD1 (6 bases). The length of the CDR3 is 15 residues. The germline CDR1 and CDR2 sequences are SQVTM and ANQGSEA. Here the CDR3 DNA reads TGCAGCGTTGTTGGGGGCTGGGGGATGAAGACTGAAGCTTTCTTT. Translating gives CSVVGGWGMKTEAFF.

About this clonotype: At one of its ends the junction is not consistent with the germline gene, which may arise from a read error. The chain is built from TRBV5-1 and TRBJ2-5; 9 positions match TRBD2. This CDR3 contains 18 residues. The V gene's germline CDR1 is SGHRS and CDR2 YFSETQ. The CDR3 nucleotides are TGCGCCGGCAGCTTGGCCGTGGCTAGCGGGGCCCTACAAGAGACCCAGTACTTC. It yields the protein CAGSLAVASGALQETQYF.

Worth noting for this clonotype: Germline is not matched at one junction end, which may reflect a read error. The gene calls are TRBV4-3 and TRBJ2-1; TRBD2 agrees at 10 bases. The CDR3 covers 17 residues. Germline values: CDR1 LGHNA, CDR2 YSLEER. CDR3 sequence: CASNQDLAGASYNEQFF. In DNA, the CDR3 is TGCGCCAGCAATCAGGACCTAGCGGGAGCCTCCTACAATGAACAGTTCTTC.

The rearrangement links TRBV29-1 to TRBJ1-2; possible D gene TRBD1, 5 bases. The CDR3 has 11 amino acids. Trimming shortened V by 8 bases and J by 7 bases, and 14 bases separated the two germline ends. CDR1 and CDR2 from the germline V gene are SQVTM and ANQGSEA. CDR3 protein: CSLAREGGYTF. CDR3 sequence (DNA): TGCAGCCTTGCCAGGGAAGGTGGCTACACCTTC.

The chain combines TRBV29-1 with TRBJ2-7; D may be TRBD1 (5 bases). The CDR3 has 12 amino acids. The germline CDR1 and CDR2 sequences are SQVTM and ANQGSEA. The CDR3 DNA reads TGCACTGTTGTGGGGCAATCGGAGGAGCAGTACTTC. It specifies CTVVGQSEEQYF.

Comments on this clonotype: This may arise from a read error, as a much more abundant clone is one base away. In nucleotides, the CDR3 is TGTACCAGCAGCGTAGCGGGAGCAGGGGAGACCCAGTACTTC. Translated, it gives CTSSVAGAGETQYF. The chain joins TRBV5-4 to TRBJ2-5; 9 nucleotides agree with TRBD2. The germline gives CDR1 SGHNT, CDR2 YYREEE (reference sequence). CDR3 length: 14 residues.

V gene TRBV12-3 or TRBV12-4 combines with J gene TRBJ2-7; D possibly corresponds to TRBD1 (7 bases). The CDR3 sequence is 14 residues long. Trimming shortened V by 9 bases and J by 3 bases, and 18 bases separated the two germline ends. This chain's CDR3 is CARVKGGQFYEQYF. In nucleotides, the CDR3 is TGTGCCAGGGTCAAGGGGGGACAGTTCTACGAGCAGTACTTC.

As to this clonotype: This may be a read error: a much more frequent sequence differs by one nucleotide. The J gene is TRBJ1-1, the V gene TRBV28; D possibly corresponds to TRBD1 (6 bases). The CDR3 extends over 14 amino acids. The V gene's germline CDR1 is MDHEN and CDR2 SYDVKM. This CDR3 reads CASFNTPGDTDAFF. The CDR3 coding sequence is TGTGCCAGCTTCAACACCCCAGGGGACACTGACGCTTTCTTT.

This chain links TRBV5-1 with TRBJ2-1; possibly TRBD2 for D (6 bases). CDR1 is SGHRS, CDR2 YFSETQ, per germline. CDR3 length: 15 residues. V was pared by 3 bases and J by 9 bases, with 19 bases between. For the CDR3, the DNA is TGCGCCAGCAGCTCTGGACTAAAGCGAGGACGTGAGCAGTTCTTC. This encodes CASSSGLKRGREQFF.

Comment on this clonotype: It may be a read error: a sequence one base away is much more abundant. The genes are TRBV30 and TRBJ1-1, with D unclear. Germline V gene data show CDR1 as GTSNPN and CDR2 as SVGIG (reference sequence). This CDR3 comprises 11 residues. The CDR3 DNA reads TGTGCCAGGAGACGGAACACTGAAGCTTTCTTT. Translated: CARRRNTEAFF.

About this clonotype itself: One end of the junction fails to match germline, which may point to a read error. The chain carries TRBV29-1 and TRBJ2-5; the match to TRBD2 covers 7 bases. Germline V CDR1 and CDR2: SQVTM, ANQGSEA. The CDR3 length is 15 residues. CDR3 DNA: TGCAGCGTTCGGACTGGCGGGAGTTGGGCAGGGACCCAGAACTTC. Translation: CSVRTGGSWAGTQNF.

This clonotype was recorded a few times. The junction shows a germline mismatch at one end, possibly a read error. The rearrangement joins TRBV4-2 to TRBJ2-7; D not resolved. CDR3 length: 15 amino acids. Germline CDR1 LGHNA, CDR2 YNFKEQ. The CDR3 reads CASSQGTGFQYEQYF. DNA of the CDR3: TGTGCCAGCAGCCAAGGCACCGGGTTTCAGTACGAACAGTACTTC.